The 3 T cell receptor beta chains listed next were all sequenced from one sample in a study of T cell repertoires in aging, cancer and after chemotherapy. Rearranged V-D-J TRB sequences were amplified with a mixed TRB-A/B primer pool. TCRdb independently ran MiXCR on the multiplex PCR reads; one entry per CDR3 protein. The sample consists of around 9,600 distinct CDR3 sequences, approximately 31% of them appearing once. The template was genomic DNA from peripheral blood, not RNA. The material sequenced was blood. The origin of the receptors is a human donor in good health. The donor label of this sample is uncertain.

Relative to its sample, this clonotype is medium-sized. The chain is built from TRBV30 and TRBJ2-2, with unresolved D. This CDR3 has 14 residues. The germline gives CDR1 GTSNPN, CDR2 SVGIG (reference sequence). Deletions cut 3 bases from V and 2 bases from J, with 10 bases between. The CDR3 spells CAWRLAKNTGELFF. In nucleotides, the CDR3 is TGTGCCTGGAGGTTGGCTAAAAACACCGGGGAGCTGTTTTTT.

A few counts support this clonotype. This chain connects TRBV6-1 to TRBJ2-1; weak D call: TRBD2 (6 bases). V was trimmed by 6 bases and J by 0 bases, leaving 12 bases between them. The CDR3 is 15 amino acids. CDR1 is MNHNS and CDR2 is SASEGT in the germline V gene. CDR3 DNA: TGTGCCAGCAGCGGGTGGGGGGACTCCTACAATGAGCAGTTCTTC. Amino acids: CASSGWGDSYNEQFF.

V and J are TRBV10-3 and TRBJ1-1; 12 bases are shared with TRBD1. Germline lookup yields CDR1 ENHRY and CDR2 SYGVKD. Losses at the gene ends were 3 bases for V and 5 bases for J; bases not matched to a gene: 7. This CDR3 region has 16 residues. In nucleotides, the CDR3 is TGTGCCATCAGTGAAAGGGACAGGGGGCGTCGGACTGAAGCTTTCTTT. Residues: CAISERDRGRRTEAFF.